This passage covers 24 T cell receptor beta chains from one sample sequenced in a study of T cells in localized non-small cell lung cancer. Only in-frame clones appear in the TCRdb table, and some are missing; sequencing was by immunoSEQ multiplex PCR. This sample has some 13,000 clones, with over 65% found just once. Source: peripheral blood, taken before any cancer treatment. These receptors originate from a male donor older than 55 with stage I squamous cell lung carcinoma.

The CDR3 loop is CAWTGTYEQYF. The CDR3 DNA follows: TGTGCCTGGACTGGGACCTACGAGCAGTACTTC. The chain couples TRBV30 to TRBJ2-7; D remains ambiguous. V was clipped by 4 bases and J by 2 bases, with 6 bases between them. CDR1 is GTSNPN and CDR2 is SVGIG in the germline V gene (reference sequence). The CDR3 has 11 residues. The complete variable domain, with remaining parts taken from reference TRBV30 and TRBJ2-7, reads SQTIHQWPATLVQPVGSPLSLECTVEGTSNPNLYWYRQAAGRGLQLLFYSVGIGQISSEVPQNLSASRPQDRQFILSSKKLLLSDSGFYLCAWTGTYEQYFGPGTRLTVT.

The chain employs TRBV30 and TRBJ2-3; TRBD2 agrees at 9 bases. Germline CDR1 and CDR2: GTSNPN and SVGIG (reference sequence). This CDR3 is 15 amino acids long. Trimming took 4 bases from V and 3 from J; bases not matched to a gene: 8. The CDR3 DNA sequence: TGTGCCTGGACCCGGGGTAGCGGGAGAACAGATACGCAGTATTTT. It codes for CAWTRGSGRTDTQYF.

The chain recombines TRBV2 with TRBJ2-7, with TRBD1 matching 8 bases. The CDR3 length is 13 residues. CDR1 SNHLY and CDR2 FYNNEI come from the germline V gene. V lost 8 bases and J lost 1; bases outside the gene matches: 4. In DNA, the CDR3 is TGTGCCAGCGAGACAGGGGAGTCCTACGAGCAGTACTTC. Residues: CASETGESYEQYF.

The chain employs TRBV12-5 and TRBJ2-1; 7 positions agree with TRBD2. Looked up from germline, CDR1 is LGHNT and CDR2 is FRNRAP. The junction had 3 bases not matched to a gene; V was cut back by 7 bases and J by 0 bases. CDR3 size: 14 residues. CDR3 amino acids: CASASGGSYNEQFF. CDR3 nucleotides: TGTGCTAGTGCCTCGGGAGGCTCCTACAATGAGCAGTTCTTC.

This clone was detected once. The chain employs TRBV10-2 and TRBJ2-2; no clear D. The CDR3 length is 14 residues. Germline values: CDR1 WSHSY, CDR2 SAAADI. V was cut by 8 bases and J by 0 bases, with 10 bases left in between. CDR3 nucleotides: TGCGCCAGCCTAGGGCAGGCGAACACCGGGGAGCTGTTTTTT. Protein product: CASLGQANTGELFF.

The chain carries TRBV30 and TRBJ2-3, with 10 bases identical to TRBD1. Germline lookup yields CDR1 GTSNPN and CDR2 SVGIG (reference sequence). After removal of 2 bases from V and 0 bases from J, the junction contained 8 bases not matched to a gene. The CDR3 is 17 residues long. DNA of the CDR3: TGTGCCTGGAGTATCGGACGACAGGGGGCTAGCACAGATACGCAGTATTTT. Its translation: CAWSIGRQGASTDTQYF.

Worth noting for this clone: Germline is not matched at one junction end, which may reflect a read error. CDR3 DNA: TGTGCCAGCAGTATAAGGAGAGGGGATCAACCCCAGCATTTT. Translated: CASSIRRGDQPQHF. This chain links TRBV2 with TRBJ1-5; tentative D call: TRBD1 (5 bases). The CDR3 is made up of 14 amino acids. Germline CDR1 reads SNHLY; CDR2 reads FYNNEI.

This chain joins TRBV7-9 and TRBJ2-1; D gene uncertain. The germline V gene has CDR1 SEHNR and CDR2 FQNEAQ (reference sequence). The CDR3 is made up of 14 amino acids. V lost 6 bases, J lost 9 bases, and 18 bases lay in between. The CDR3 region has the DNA TGTGCCAGCAGTCCCGGGTCCCAGGCGAGTGAGCAGTTCTTC. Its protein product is CASSPGSQASEQFF.

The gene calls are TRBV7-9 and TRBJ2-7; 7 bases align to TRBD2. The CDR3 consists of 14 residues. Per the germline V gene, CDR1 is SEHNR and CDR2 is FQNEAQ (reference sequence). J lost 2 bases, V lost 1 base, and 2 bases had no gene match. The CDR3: CASSLVAGAYEQYF. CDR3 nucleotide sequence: TGTGCCAGCAGCTTAGTGGCGGGAGCCTACGAGCAGTACTTC.

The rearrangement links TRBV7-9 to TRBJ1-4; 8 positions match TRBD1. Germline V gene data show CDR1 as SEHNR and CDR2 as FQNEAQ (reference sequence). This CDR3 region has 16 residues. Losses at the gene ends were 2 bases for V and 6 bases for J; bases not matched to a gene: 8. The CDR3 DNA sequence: TGTGCCAGCAGCTTATTCGTAGGACAGGGTGATGAAAAACTGTTTTTT. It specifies CASSLFVGQGDEKLFF.

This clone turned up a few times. CDR3 in amino acids: CASSIFQGPGGYTF. CDR3 in DNA: TGTGCCAGTAGTATTTTTCAGGGCCCAGGTGGCTACACCTTC. The V gene is TRBV19, the J gene TRBJ1-2, with D possibly TRBD1 on 5 matching bases. Germline V lookup: CDR1 LNHDA, CDR2 SQIVND (reference sequence). V was cut by 3 bases and J by 7 bases, with 15 bases left in between. The CDR3 consists of 14 residues.

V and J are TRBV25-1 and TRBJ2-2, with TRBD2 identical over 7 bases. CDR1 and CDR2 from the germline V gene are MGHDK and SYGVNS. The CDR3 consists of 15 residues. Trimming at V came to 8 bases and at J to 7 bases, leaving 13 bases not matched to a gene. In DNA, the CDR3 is TGTGCCAGCGAAAGGACGGGACTAAAGGGCGGGGAGCTGTTTTTT. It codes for CASERTGLKGGELFF.

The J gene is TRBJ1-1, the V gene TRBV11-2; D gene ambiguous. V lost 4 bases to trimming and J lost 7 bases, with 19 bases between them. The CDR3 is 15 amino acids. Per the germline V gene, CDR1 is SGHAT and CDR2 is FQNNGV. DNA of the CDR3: TGTGCCAGCAGCTCGTCCGGGATCAACACTATTGAAGCTTTCTTT. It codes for CASSSSGINTIEAFF.

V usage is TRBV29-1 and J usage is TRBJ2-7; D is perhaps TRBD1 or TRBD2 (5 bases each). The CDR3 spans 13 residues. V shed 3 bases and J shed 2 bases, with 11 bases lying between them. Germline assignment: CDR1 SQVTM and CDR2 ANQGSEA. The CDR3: CSVEGVGPYEQYF. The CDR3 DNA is TGCAGCGTTGAGGGGGTAGGACCCTACGAGCAGTACTTC.

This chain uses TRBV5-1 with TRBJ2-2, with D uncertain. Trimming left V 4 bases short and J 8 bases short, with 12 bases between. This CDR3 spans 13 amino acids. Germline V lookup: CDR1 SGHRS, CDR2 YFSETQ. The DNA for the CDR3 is TGCGCCAGCAGCACCCTTGGTAGTGGGGAGCTGTTTTTT. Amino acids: CASSTLGSGELFF.

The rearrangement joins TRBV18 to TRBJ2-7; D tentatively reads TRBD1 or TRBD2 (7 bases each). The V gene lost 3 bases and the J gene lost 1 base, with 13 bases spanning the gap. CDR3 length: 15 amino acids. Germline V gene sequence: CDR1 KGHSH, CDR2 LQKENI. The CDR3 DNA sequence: TGTGCCAGCTCACCCCAGCGGGACAGTTCCTACGAGCAGTACTTC. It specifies CASSPQRDSSYEQYF.

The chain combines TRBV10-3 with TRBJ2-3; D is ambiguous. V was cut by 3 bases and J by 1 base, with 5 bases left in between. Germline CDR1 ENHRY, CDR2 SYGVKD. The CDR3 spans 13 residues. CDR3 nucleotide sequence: TGTGCCATCAGTGACCTAGGCACAGATACGCAGTATTTT. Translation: CAISDLGTDTQYF.

The CDR3 region has the DNA TGCGCCAGCAGCCACCCGGGACAGGGTTTGGGCAATGAGCAGTTCTTC. This sequence encodes CASSHPGQGLGNEQFF. The chain couples TRBV4-1 to TRBJ2-1, with 9 bases matching TRBD1. CDR3 length: 16 residues. The ends lost 3 bases at V and 6 bases at J; junction bases unmatched: 9. The germline V gene encodes CDR1 MGHRA and CDR2 YSYEKL.

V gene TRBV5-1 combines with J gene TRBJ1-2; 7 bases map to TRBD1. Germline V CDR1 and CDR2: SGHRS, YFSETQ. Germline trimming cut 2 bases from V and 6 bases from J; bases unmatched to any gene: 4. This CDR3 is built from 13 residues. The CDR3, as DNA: TGCGCCAGCAGCTTACAGGGGTATCATGGCTACACCTTC. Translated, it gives CASSLQGYHGYTF.

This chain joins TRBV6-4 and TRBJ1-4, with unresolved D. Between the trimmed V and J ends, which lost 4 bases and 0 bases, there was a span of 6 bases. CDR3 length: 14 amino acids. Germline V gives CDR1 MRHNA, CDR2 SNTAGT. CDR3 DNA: TGTGCCAGCAGTGTGGATGCAACTAATGAAAAACTGTTTTTT. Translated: CASSVDATNEKLFF.

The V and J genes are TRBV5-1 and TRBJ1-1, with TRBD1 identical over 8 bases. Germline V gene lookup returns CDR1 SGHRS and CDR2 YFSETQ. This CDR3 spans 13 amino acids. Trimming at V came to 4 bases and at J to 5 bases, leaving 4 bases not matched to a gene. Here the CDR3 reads CASSRQGSTEAFF. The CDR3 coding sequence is TGCGCCAGCAGCCGACAGGGGAGTACTGAAGCTTTCTTT. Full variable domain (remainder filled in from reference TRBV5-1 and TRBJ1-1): KAGVTQTPRYLIKTRGQQVTLSCSPISGHRSVSWYQQTPGQGLQFLFEYFSETQRNKGNFPGRFSGRQFSNSRSEMNVSTLELGDSALYLCASSRQGSTEAFFGQGTRLTVV.

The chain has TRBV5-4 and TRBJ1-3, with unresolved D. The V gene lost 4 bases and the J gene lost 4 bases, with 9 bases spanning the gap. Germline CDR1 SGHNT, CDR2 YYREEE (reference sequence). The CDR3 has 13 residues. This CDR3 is CASSPGPGNTIYF. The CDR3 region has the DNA TGTGCCAGCAGCCCCGGGCCCGGAAACACCATATATTTT.

DNA for the CDR3: TGTGCCAGCAGCGGACCGGGACTAGCGGGAGGGGGCTCCTACAATGAGCAGTTCTTC. Protein: CASSGPGLAGGGSYNEQFF. The chain joins TRBV2 to TRBJ2-1; 16 bases agree with TRBD2. The trim removed 6 bases at V and 0 bases at J, leaving 8 bases unmatched. In germline, CDR1 is SNHLY, CDR2 FYNNEI. The CDR3 spans 19 residues.

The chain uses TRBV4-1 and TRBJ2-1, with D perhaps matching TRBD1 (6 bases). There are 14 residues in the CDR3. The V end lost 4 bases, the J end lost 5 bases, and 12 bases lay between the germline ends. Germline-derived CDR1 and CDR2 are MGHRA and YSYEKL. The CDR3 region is CASSRTGQNNEQFF. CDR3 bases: TGCGCCAGCAGCCGAACCGGACAGAACAATGAGCAGTTCTTC.